Below, 12 T cell receptor beta chains from the same sample are listed, as sequenced in a study of blood T cell repertoires in COVID-19. The assay was immunoSEQ multiplex PCR, and TCRdb's table has in-frame clones only and misses some. This table holds about 83,000 clones, about 82% found once. Sequencing was done on a sample of peripheral blood. Receptor source: a woman over 75 with acute or convalescent COVID-19.

The genes are TRBV6-4 and TRBJ2-2, with 12 bases fitting TRBD2. The germline CDR1 and CDR2 sequences are MRHNA and SNTAGT. The trim removed 5 bases at V and 5 bases at J, leaving 3 bases unmatched. The CDR3 totals 15 residues. CDR3 protein: CASSSGTSGTGELFF. The CDR3 nucleotides are TGTGCCAGCAGTTCCGGGACTAGCGGGACCGGGGAGCTGTTTTTT.

The chain uses TRBV18 and TRBJ1-6; tentatively, D is TRBD1 (6 bases). The CDR3 is 15 residues long. Germline V gives CDR1 KGHSH, CDR2 LQKENI. The V and J ends lost 6 bases and 6 bases respectively, with 15 bases between them. CDR3 protein: CASSSGTQTNSPLHF. The CDR3 nucleotides are TGTGCCAGCTCCTCCGGGACACAAACTAATTCACCCCTCCACTTT.

In its sample, this clone is medium-sized. The chain joins TRBV7-2 to TRBJ2-1, with 11 bases lining up with TRBD2. With V trimmed by 6 bases and J by 4 bases, 8 bases remained unmatched. Germline CDR1 is SGHTA and CDR2 is FQGNSA. The CDR3 length is 16 residues. CDR3 region: CASRIAGGPGYNEQFF. The DNA for the CDR3 is TGTGCCAGCAGGATAGCGGGGGGGCCGGGGTACAATGAGCAGTTCTTC.

The chain employs TRBV5-4 and TRBJ2-1, with 11 bases matching TRBD1. The CDR3 extends over 15 amino acids. The germline V gene has CDR1 SGHNT and CDR2 YYREEE (reference sequence). Trimming took 4 bases from V and 6 from J; bases not matched to a gene: 6. Written as DNA, the CDR3 is TGTGCCAGCAGCATCCCCGGGACAGGGGGCAATGAGCAGTTCTTC. Protein sequence: CASSIPGTGGNEQFF.

The rearrangement links TRBV5-1 to TRBJ1-3; D may be TRBD1 (6 bases). The V end was cut by 1 base, the J end by 4 bases, with 9 bases between. Germline CDR1 SGHRS, CDR2 YFSETQ. This CDR3 is 14 amino acids long. CDR3 amino acids: CASSLTGTGNTIYF. CDR3 DNA sequence: TGCGCCAGCAGCTTGACAGGGACGGGAAACACCATATATTTT.

The chain carries TRBV11-2 and TRBJ1-5; perhaps TRBD1 as D (6 bases). The CDR3 extends over 15 amino acids. The V gene's germline CDR1 is SGHAT and CDR2 FQNNGV. V shed 6 bases and J shed 2 bases, with 14 bases lying between them. As DNA, the CDR3 is TGTGCCAGCAGTCTGGGGGCGACGGGCAATCAGCCCCAGCATTTT. It specifies CASSLGATGNQPQHF.

This clone has a single count. The chain links TRBV9 to TRBJ2-7; 10 bases are a match to TRBD1. The junction had 6 bases not matched to a gene; V was cut back by 0 bases and J by 6 bases. This CDR3 region has 15 residues. Per the germline V gene, CDR1 is SGDLS and CDR2 is YYNGEE. The CDR3 DNA sequence: TGTGCCAGCAGCGTAGTAGGGACAGGGGCAGGCGAGCAGTACTTC. It codes for CASSVVGTGAGEQYF.

This chain joins TRBV14 and TRBJ1-3, with 9 positions matching TRBD1. Losses at the gene ends were 4 bases for V and 0 bases for J; bases not matched to a gene: 4. Germline CDR1 is SGHDN and CDR2 is FVKESK. The CDR3 loop spans 16 amino acids. CDR3 nucleotides: TGTGCCAGCAGCCCTGGACAGGGGACCTCTGGAAACACCATATATTTT. Protein product: CASSPGQGTSGNTIYF.

CDR3 DNA sequence: TGTGCCACCAGCCCGACCAGGACAGATACGCAGTATTTT. Its translation is CATSPTRTDTQYF. The chain is built from TRBV15 and TRBJ2-3; D unresolved. CDR1 LNHNV and CDR2 YYDKDF come from the germline V gene (reference sequence). CDR3 length: 13 residues. V was pared by 5 bases and J by 3 bases, with 9 bases between.

The chain uses TRBV3-1 (or the pseudogene TRBV3-2) and TRBJ1-2; D unresolved. The CDR3 has 14 amino acids. Germline V lookup: CDR1 LGHDT, CDR2 YNNKEL (reference sequence). Trimming took 3 bases from V and 5 from J, leaving 13 bases between them. In nucleotides, the CDR3 is TGTGCCAGCAGCCACTCGGGGAAGGGTTATGGCTACACCTTC. Translation: CASSHSGKGYGYTF.

The chain is built from TRBV27 and TRBJ2-6; 7 bases agree with TRBD1. The CDR3 is 20 residues long. In germline, CDR1 is MNHEY, CDR2 SMNVEV (reference sequence). J lost 4 bases, V lost 2 bases, and 17 bases had no gene match. The CDR3 sequence is CASSLEGDSRTTRGANVLTF. CDR3 nucleotides: TGTGCCAGCAGTTTAGAGGGGGACAGTCGTACCACCAGGGGGGCCAACGTCCTGACTTTC.

This chain joins TRBV5-1 and TRBJ2-7; 7 nucleotides line up with TRBD1. The CDR3 loop spans 15 amino acids. The germline V gene has CDR1 SGHRS and CDR2 YFSETQ. The V gene end was trimmed by 4 bases and the J gene end by 1 base; junction bases not matched to a gene: 8. CDR3 nucleotides: TGCGCCAGCAGCCCGCCGACAGGGAAATCCTACGAGCAGTACTTC. Its protein product is CASSPPTGKSYEQYF.